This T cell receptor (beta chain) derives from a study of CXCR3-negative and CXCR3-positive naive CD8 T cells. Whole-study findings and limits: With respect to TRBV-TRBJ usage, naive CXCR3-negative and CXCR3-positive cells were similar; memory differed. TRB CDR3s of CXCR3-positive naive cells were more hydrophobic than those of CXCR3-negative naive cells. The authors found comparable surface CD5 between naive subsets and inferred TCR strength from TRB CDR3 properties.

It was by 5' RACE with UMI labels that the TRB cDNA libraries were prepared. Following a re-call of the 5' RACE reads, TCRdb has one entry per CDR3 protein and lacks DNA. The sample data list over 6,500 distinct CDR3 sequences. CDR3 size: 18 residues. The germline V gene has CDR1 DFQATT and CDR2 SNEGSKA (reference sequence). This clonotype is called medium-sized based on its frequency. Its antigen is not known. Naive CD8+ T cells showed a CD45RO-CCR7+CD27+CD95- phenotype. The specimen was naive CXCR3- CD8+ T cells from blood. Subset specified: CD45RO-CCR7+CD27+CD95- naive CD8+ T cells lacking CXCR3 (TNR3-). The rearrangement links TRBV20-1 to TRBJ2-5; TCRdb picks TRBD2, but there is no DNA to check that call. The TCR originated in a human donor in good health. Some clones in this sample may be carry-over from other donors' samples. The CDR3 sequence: CSARSRGLTSGKQETQYF.